Below, 24 T cell receptor beta chains from the same sample are listed, as sequenced in a study of beta chain features in type 1 diabetes. Expressed TCRB transcripts were sequenced after all isolated RNA was converted to cDNA. The assay was immunoSEQ multiplex PCR, and TCRdb's table has in-frame clones only and misses some. This repertoire shows around 340,000 clones, about a tenth found once; its top ten account for 1%. Findings and caveats of the study: Shortening that was moderate but significant affected the TCRB CDR3s of Type 1 diabetes patients in all four CD4+ subsets.

Their target antigens are unknown. Sequencing was done on a sample of central memory CD4+ T cells from blood. The origin of the receptors is a young man with type 1 diabetes.

This rearrangement joins TRBV10-3 to TRBJ1-5, with D unclear. The V end was cut by 3 bases, the J end by 0 bases, with 9 bases between. CDR1 is ENHRY and CDR2 is SYGVKD in the germline V gene. The CDR3 has 15 residues. The CDR3 DNA follows: TGTGCCATCAGTGATTCAGCTCATAGCAATCAGCCCCAGCATTTT. The encoded protein is CAISDSAHSNQPQHF.

This rearrangement joins TRBV19 to TRBJ2-3; 7 bases are shared with TRBD1. The germline CDR1 and CDR2 sequences are LNHDA and SQIVND (reference sequence). V trimming: 3 bases; J trimming: 1 base; junction bases outside the gene matches: 7. The CDR3 has 16 amino acids. CDR3 in DNA: TGTGCCAGTAGTATGTCTCGGACAGGCGGCACAGATACGCAGTATTTT. Encoded protein: CASSMSRTGGTDTQYF.

This clone was detected only a few times. The rearrangement joins TRBV6-1 to TRBJ1-5; D possibly corresponds to TRBD1 (5 bases). Trimming shortened V by 5 bases and J by 4 bases, and 9 bases separated the two germline ends. The CDR3 extends over 13 amino acids. Germline V gene data show CDR1 as MNHNS and CDR2 as SASEGT. The CDR3 bases are TGTGCCAGCAGTACAGGTTGGAATCAGCCCCAGCATTTT. Translating it yields CASSTGWNQPQHF.

The V and J genes are TRBV7-2 and TRBJ2-5, with 8 bases identical to TRBD1. With 4 bases clipped from V and 5 bases from J, the junction kept 3 bases outside the gene matches. Germline CDR1 reads SGHTA; CDR2 reads FQGNSA. CDR3 length: 13 amino acids. The chain's CDR3 is CASSWTGSETQYF. DNA for the CDR3: TGTGCCAGCAGCTGGACAGGGTCGGAGACCCAGTACTTC. Full variable domain (remainder filled in from reference TRBV7-2 and TRBJ2-5): GAGVSQSPSNKVTEKGKDVELRCDPISGHTALYWYRQSLGQGLEFLIYFQGNSAPDKSGLPSDRFSAERTGGSVSTLTIQRTQQEDSAVYLCASSWTGSETQYFGPGTRLLVL.

This clone has just a few counts. V usage is TRBV28 and J usage is TRBJ1-3, with unresolved D. Germline V gene data show CDR1 as MDHEN and CDR2 as SYDVKM. V gave up 3 bases and J gave up 5 bases, with 11 bases separating them. This CDR3 spans 14 amino acids. The CDR3 bases are TGTGCCAGCAGTTTGGAGTCCCGAAGAAACACCATATATTTT. Amino acid sequence: CASSLESRRNTIYF.

The gene calls are TRBV2 and TRBJ1-5; D might be TRBD1 (5 bases). CDR3 length: 12 amino acids. V was trimmed by 9 bases and J by 5 bases, leaving 11 bases between them. In germline, CDR1 is SNHLY, CDR2 FYNNEI. CDR3: CASATGDQPQHF. DNA of the CDR3: TGTGCCAGTGCTACAGGAGATCAGCCCCAGCATTTT.

The chain employs TRBV6-7 and TRBJ2-7; no definite D call. TRBV6-7 is sorted into the ORF group, with uncertain function. This CDR3 comprises 13 residues. V gave up 9 bases and J gave up 5 bases, with 17 bases separating them. The CDR3 region is CARKAGCRDEQYF. DNA for the CDR3: TGTGCCAGGAAAGCAGGCTGTCGCGACGAGCAGTACTTC.

This clone was seen only a few times. The CDR3 reads CASSLGVARDYGYTF. For the CDR3, the DNA is TGTGCCAGCAGCCTGGGGGTAGCCCGAGACTATGGCTACACCTTC. J is TRBJ1-2 and V is TRBV9, with D perhaps matching TRBD1 (5 bases). Germline-derived CDR1 and CDR2 are SGDLS and YYNGEE. V shed 4 bases and J shed 3 bases, with 16 bases lying between them. CDR3 length equals 15 residues.

This clone was observed a few times. The genes are TRBV28 and TRBJ1-3; D is ambiguous. Deletions cut 5 bases from V and 0 bases from J, with 11 bases between. Per germline, CDR1 MDHEN and CDR2 SYDVKM. CDR3 length: 15 residues. Here the CDR3 reads CASSALGFSGNTIYF. CDR3 bases: TGTGCCAGCAGTGCCCTTGGCTTCTCTGGAAACACCATATATTTT.

The chain carries TRBV6-5 and TRBJ1-4, with D perhaps TRBD1 (5 bases). The CDR3 sequence is 14 residues long. Germline V lookup: CDR1 MNHEY, CDR2 SVGAGI. Between the trimmed V and J ends, which lost 7 bases and 4 bases, there was a span of 13 bases. In DNA, the CDR3 is TGTGCCAGCACTTCAGGGCAGTATAATGAAAAACTGTTTTTT. It encodes CASTSGQYNEKLFF.

V usage is TRBV7-2 and J usage is TRBJ2-7; D might be TRBD2 (6 bases). This CDR3 contains 16 residues. V was trimmed by 1 base and J by 7 bases, leaving 20 bases between them. CDR1 is SGHTA and CDR2 is FQGNSA in the germline V gene. The chain's CDR3 is CASSLGSGGTPKEQYF. In DNA form, the CDR3 reads TGTGCCAGCAGCTTAGGCTCCGGGGGAACTCCTAAGGAGCAGTACTTC.

Comment on this clone: The same CDR3 is also encoded by other DNA sequences in this sample. The CDR3 DNA reads as TGTGCCAGCAGCTTGACGGACAGCCCCAATTCACCCCTCCACTTT. This encodes CASSLTDSPNSPLHF. The chain links TRBV7-9 to TRBJ1-6, with D possibly TRBD1 on 6 matching bases. Per germline, CDR1 SEHNR and CDR2 FQNEAQ (reference sequence). The germline V and J ends were trimmed by 3 bases and 7 bases, with 13 bases remaining between them. This CDR3 spans 15 amino acids.

This chain uses TRBV28 with TRBJ1-2; D is perhaps TRBD1 (6 bases). Trimming took off 3 bases at V and 8 bases at J, with 13 bases between the two ends. The CDR3 runs to 13 residues. Germline V CDR1 and CDR2: MDHEN, SYDVKM. CDR3 DNA sequence: TGTGCCAGCAGTTTCGGGGGGCGCCCCGGCTACACCTTC. Amino acids: CASSFGGRPGYTF.

This clone was detected a few times. CDR3 bases: TGTGCCAGCAGCCGGACTAGCGGGGAGACCCAGTACTTC. Protein: CASSRTSGETQYF. This rearrangement joins TRBV11-2 to TRBJ2-5, with 11 positions matching TRBD2. The CDR3 sequence is 13 residues long. CDR1 and CDR2 from the germline V gene are SGHAT and FQNNGV. Losses at the gene ends were 5 bases for V and 5 bases for J; bases not matched to a gene: 1.

The CDR3 region is CASSLGFTNYNQPQHF. In nucleotides, the CDR3 is TGTGCCAGCAGCTTGGGGTTTACTAACTACAATCAGCCCCAGCATTTT. The V call is TRBV5-6, the J call TRBJ1-5; D is unclear. V lost 0 bases and J 3 bases, leaving 13 bases between the germline ends. Germline CDR1 is SGHDT and CDR2 is YYEEEE. The CDR3 sequence is 16 residues long. The full variable domain, in which reference TRBV5-6 and TRBJ1-5 provide the parts outside the CDR3, is DAGVTQSPTHLIKTRGQQVTLRCSPKSGHDTVSWYQQALGQGPQFIFQYYEEEERQRGNFPDRFSGHQFPNYSSELNVNALLLGDSALYLCASSLGFTNYNQPQHFGDGTRLSIL.

This clone was counted a few times. V gene TRBV28 combines with J gene TRBJ2-3, with a tentative D call TRBD2 (5 bases). CDR1 is MDHEN, CDR2 SYDVKM, per germline. CDR3 length equals 12 residues. V was shortened by 6 bases and J by 8 bases, with 12 bases between the two germline ends. The CDR3 region is CASRDTGITQYF. The CDR3 DNA follows: TGTGCCAGCAGAGACACGGGAATTACGCAGTATTTT.

The genes are TRBV9 and TRBJ1-5; D is unclear. V was cut by 3 bases and J by 7 bases, with 11 bases left in between. The germline V gene encodes CDR1 SGDLS and CDR2 YYNGEE. The CDR3 consists of 13 residues. CDR3 in DNA: TGTGCCAGCAGCGGCGGAGACGGACAGCCCCAGCATTTT. Translation gives CASSGGDGQPQHF.

The chain joins TRBV5-4 to TRBJ2-3; D is undetermined. The V gene's germline CDR1 is SGHNT and CDR2 YYREEE (reference sequence). The CDR3 totals 12 residues. The V and J ends lost 3 bases and 10 bases respectively, with 12 bases between them. The CDR3 reads CASSSLFEAQYF. The CDR3, as DNA: TGTGCCAGCAGCTCCCTTTTTGAGGCGCAGTATTTT.

V is TRBV10-1 and J is TRBJ2-3; unclear D gene. The CDR3 spans 11 residues. CDR1 is WNHNN, CDR2 SYGVQD, per germline (reference sequence). V lost 3 bases and J 6 bases, leaving 4 bases between the germline ends. As DNA, the CDR3 is TGCGCCAGCAGTGAATCTGATACGCAGTATTTT. Its translation: CASSESDTQYF.

This clone was found a few times. The chain joins TRBV2 to TRBJ1-5, with TRBD1 matching over 7 bases. This CDR3 is built from 15 residues. CDR1 SNHLY and CDR2 FYNNEI come from the germline V gene. J was trimmed by 3 bases and V by 3 bases; bases with no gene match: 5. The CDR3 here is CASSDTGTANQPQHF. CDR3 DNA sequence: TGTGCCAGCAGTGATACCGGGACAGCCAATCAGCCCCAGCATTTT. Looking up the rest from reference TRBV2 and TRBJ1-5 gives the full variable domain: EPEVTQTPSHQVTQMGQEVILRCVPISNHLYFYWYRQILGQKVEFLVSFYNNEISEKSEIFDDQFSVERPDGSNFTLKIRSTKLEDSAMYFCASSDTGTANQPQHFGDGTRLSIL.

This clone was counted at least ten times. This chain links TRBV7-9 with TRBJ1-4; TRBD1 matches at 8 bases. The length of the CDR3 is 15 residues. Germline CDR1 and CDR2: SEHNR and FQNEAQ (reference sequence). J was trimmed by 7 bases and V by 3 bases; bases with no gene match: 7. The CDR3 sequence: CASSFGTGRAEKLFF. The CDR3 nucleotides are TGTGCCAGCAGCTTTGGGACAGGACGGGCTGAAAAACTGTTTTTT.

The CDR3 reads CASSVDRGETQYF. The CDR3 DNA is TGTGCCAGCAGTGTGGACAGGGGAGAGACCCAGTACTTC. V gene TRBV2 combines with J gene TRBJ2-5; TRBD1 aligns across 9 bases. The length of the CDR3 is 13 residues. Germline V lookup: CDR1 SNHLY, CDR2 FYNNEI. V was pared by 4 bases and J by 4 bases, with 1 base of the junction left unmatched.

This clone turned up a few times. The V call is TRBV19, the J call TRBJ2-7, with D perhaps being TRBD1 or TRBD2 (5 bases each). CDR1 LNHDA and CDR2 SQIVND come from the germline V gene (reference sequence). V was clipped by 3 bases and J by 0 bases, with 18 bases between them. The CDR3 contains 17 residues. The CDR3 spells CASSISLTGTRSYEQYF. CDR3 sequence (DNA): TGTGCCAGTAGTATTAGCCTCACCGGGACCCGCTCCTACGAGCAGTACTTC.

In its sample, this clone was seen a few times. The V call is TRBV30, the J call TRBJ1-4; D unclear. Trimming took 4 bases from V and 2 from J, leaving 8 bases between them. The germline CDR1 and CDR2 sequences are GTSNPN and SVGIG (reference sequence). The CDR3 has 13 residues. CDR3 nucleotide sequence: TGTGCCTGGACTTTGGGGACTAATGAAAAACTGTTTTTT. Translation gives CAWTLGTNEKLFF.